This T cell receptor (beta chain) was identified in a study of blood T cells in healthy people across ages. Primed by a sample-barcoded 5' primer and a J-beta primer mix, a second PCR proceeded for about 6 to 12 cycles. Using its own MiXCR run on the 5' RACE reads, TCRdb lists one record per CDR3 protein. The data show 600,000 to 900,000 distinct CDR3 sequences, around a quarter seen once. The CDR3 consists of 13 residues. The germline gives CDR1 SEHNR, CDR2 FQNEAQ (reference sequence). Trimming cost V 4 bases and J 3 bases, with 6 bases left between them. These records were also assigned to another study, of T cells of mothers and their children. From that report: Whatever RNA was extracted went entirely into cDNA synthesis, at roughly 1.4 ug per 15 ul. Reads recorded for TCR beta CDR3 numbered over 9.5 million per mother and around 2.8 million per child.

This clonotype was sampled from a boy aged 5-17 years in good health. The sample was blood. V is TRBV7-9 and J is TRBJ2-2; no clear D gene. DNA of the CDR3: TGTGCCAGCAGCTCGCGGCACACCGGGGAGCTGTTTTTT. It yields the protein CASSSRHTGELFF.